One and the same sample provided the 6 T cell receptor beta chains below, sequenced in a study of cytomegalovirus exposure and HLA in healthy donors. The primer mix had 60 Vbeta and 13 Jbeta primers. The protocol was immunoSEQ multiplex PCR, while the TCRdb copy is restricted to in-frame clones and leaves out a portion. The sample yields some 220,000 clones, roughly 91% seen once. Sequencing input: PBMCs. Receptors were obtained from a woman between 18 and 29 years old in good health and CMV-seronegative.

The chain joins TRBV9 to TRBJ2-1; TRBD2 matches 10 bases. The J segment lost 4 bases and the V segment lost 0 bases, leaving 16 bases of the junction unmatched. The CDR3 is made up of 20 amino acids. Per the germline V gene, CDR1 is SGDLS and CDR2 is YYNGEE. The CDR3 DNA is TGTGCCAGCAGCGTAGGCCCAGCTAGCGGGAGATCCCCGGGGTACAATGAGCAGTTCTTC. It codes for CASSVGPASGRSPGYNEQFF.

The chain recombines TRBV19 with TRBJ2-7; D may be TRBD1 (7 bases). Germline CDR1 reads LNHDA; CDR2 reads SQIVND (reference sequence). Between the trimmed V and J ends, which lost 6 bases and 5 bases, there was a span of 14 bases. There are 13 residues in the CDR3. The CDR3 loop is CASSRTGGDEQYF. The CDR3, as DNA: TGTGCCAGTAGCCGGACAGGAGGGGACGAGCAGTACTTC.

Notes on this clone: Other nucleotide sequences from this sample produce the same CDR3. This rearrangement joins TRBV29-1 to TRBJ2-3; D not certain. This CDR3 has 12 residues. In germline, CDR1 is SQVTM, CDR2 ANQGSEA. Deletions cut 3 bases from V and 1 base from J, with 5 bases between. The CDR3 DNA sequence: TGCAGCGTTGATTCTGGCACAGATACGCAGTATTTT. Amino acids: CSVDSGTDTQYF.

The gene calls are TRBV5-1 and TRBJ1-5; 8 nucleotides match TRBD1. Germline V gene sequence: CDR1 SGHRS, CDR2 YFSETQ. The ends lost 4 bases at V and 4 bases at J; junction bases unmatched: 4. The CDR3 length is 14 residues. The CDR3 protein is CASSETGANQPQHF. The CDR3, as DNA: TGCGCCAGCAGCGAGACAGGGGCAAATCAGCCCCAGCATTTT.

The chain has TRBV27 and TRBJ2-7; 7 nucleotides match TRBD1. Germline CDR1 is MNHEY and CDR2 is SMNVEV (reference sequence). Trimming at V came to 11 bases and at J to 2 bases, leaving 6 bases not matched to a gene. This CDR3 spans 12 amino acids. In DNA form, the CDR3 reads TGTGCCTCCCGGGACAGTCCCTACGAGCAGTACTTC. Its protein product is CASRDSPYEQYF.

The table lists this clone with a count of one. The V and J genes are TRBV19 and TRBJ2-4; 11 nucleotides agree with TRBD2. The junction had 13 bases not matched to a gene; V was cut back by 7 bases and J by 8 bases. Germline CDR1 is LNHDA and CDR2 is SQIVND (reference sequence). This CDR3 is 16 amino acids long. The CDR3 protein is CASNTDSGRAWDIQYF. The DNA for the CDR3 is TGTGCCAGTAATACGGATAGCGGGAGGGCCTGGGACATTCAGTACTTC.